This is a list of T cell receptor beta chains from one sample in a study of blood T cell repertoires in COVID-19. TCRdb keeps only in-frame clones here, not all; method: immunoSEQ multiplex PCR. The table has about 180,000 clones, more than 75% seen once. Sequencing input: peripheral blood. All receptors derive from a woman between 65 and 79 years old with COVID-19, enrolled during active disease. The CDR3 runs from the conserved cysteine through the conserved F or W. A D gene is named only where the DNA matches it firmly. Expanded clones are given a class, and other clones once, few, many or no size at all.

d_call,clone_size,v_call,j_call,cdr3_nt,cdr3_aa
TRBD1,-,TRBV24-1,TRBJ1-1,TGTGCCACCGAAAAACCGGGACAGATAAACACTGAAGCTTTCTTT,CATEKPGQINTEAFF
-,-,TRBV18,TRBJ1-5,TGTGCCAGCTCAGAAGACGGGGTAATCAGCCCCCAGCATTTT,CASSEDGVISPQHF
TRBD2,-,TRBV30,TRBJ2-7,TGTGCCTGGACTAGCGGGTACTACGAGCAGTACTTC,CAWTSGYYEQYF
TRBD1,few,TRBV5-1,TRBJ2-5,TGCGCCAGCAGCCCGGACAGGGGGCTACGAGAGACCCAGTACTTC,CASSPDRGLRETQYF
-,once,TRBV20-1,TRBJ1-4,TGCAGTGCTAGTCGGACAGCCATAGATGAAAAACTGTTTTTT,CSASRTAIDEKLFF
-,few,TRBV2,TRBJ1-1,TGTGCCAGCAGTGAAGGGGGGGTCACTGAAGCTTTCTTT,CASSEGGVTEAFF
-,-,TRBV15,TRBJ2-1,TGTGCCACCAGCAGAGGAGTAAATCAGGTGACCGAGCAGTTCTTC,CATSRGVNQVTEQFF
TRBD1,-,TRBV5-1,TRBJ2-5,TGCGCCAGCAGCTCGGGACAGGGGGCAGGTGAGACCCAGTACTTC,CASSSGQGAGETQYF
TRBD2,-,TRBV19,TRBJ2-5,TGTGCCAGTAGTAGTCTAGCGGGAGAGGAGACCCAGTACTTC,CASSSLAGEETQYF
TRBD2,-,TRBV6-6,TRBJ2-4,TGTGCCAGCAGTCGGGGTACTAGCGGCGTCCTAGCCAAAAACATTCAGTACTTC,CASSRGTSGVLAKNIQYF
TRBD1,-,TRBV30,TRBJ1-2,TGTGCCTGGACAGGGGGCTATGGCTACACCTTC,CAWTGGYGYTF
-,-,TRBV11-3,TRBJ1-3,TGTGCCAGCAGCCGCAACTTGGACAGCTCCTCTGGAAACACCATATATTTT,CASSRNLDSSSGNTIYF
TRBD1,once,TRBV6-5,TRBJ2-5,TGTGCCAGCAGTCCTTCGACAGGGGCCCAGTACTTC,CASSPSTGAQYF
-,-,TRBV2,TRBJ1-4,TGTGCCAGCAGGAGGGACATCGTTGAAAAACTGTTTTTT,CASRRDIVEKLFF
TRBD2,-,TRBV4-1,TRBJ2-7,TGCGCCAGCAGCCAAGATTTCTCTAGCGGGAGGTACGAGCAGTACTTC,CASSQDFSSGRYEQYF
-,-,TRBV5-4,TRBJ1-4,TGTGCCAGCAGCGGCGGGACCTCCACTCTTAATGAAAAACTGTTTTTT,CASSGGTSTLNEKLFF
-,-,TRBV6-4,TRBJ1-6,TGTGCCAGCAGTGACTCGATTGGGGGGGGATCACCCCTCCACTTT,CASSDSIGGGSPLHF
TRBD2,-,TRBV30,TRBJ2-2,TGTGCCTGGAGTTTACGCCCGGGACTAGCTTCCGGGGAGCTGTTTTTT,CAWSLRPGLASGELFF
-,-,TRBV30,TRBJ1-6,TGTGCCTGGAGTGTAAAGAGTGATTCACCCCTCCACTTT,CAWSVKSDSPLHF
-,-,TRBV2,TRBJ1-6,TGTGCCAGCAACGGCAGGGAAGATTCACCCCTCCACTTT,CASNGREDSPLHF
-,-,TRBV20-1,TRBJ2-3,TGCAGTGCCGCCTCTAGTGATACGCAGTATTTT,CSAASSDTQYF
TRBD1,-,TRBV7-3,TRBJ2-3,TGTGCCAGCAGCTTATCCGGACAGGGTGGAGATACGCAGTATTTT,CASSLSGQGGDTQYF
-,-,TRBV28,TRBJ2-5,TGTGCCAGCAGTATCCCTAGCGAGGGACAAGAGACCCAGTACTTC,CASSIPSEGQETQYF
-,once,TRBV9,TRBJ1-1,TGTGCCAGCAGCGTAAATATAAACACTGAAGCTTTCTTT,CASSVNINTEAFF
TRBD1,-,TRBV18,TRBJ1-2,TGTGCCAGCGGATCACAGACAGGGGACGTGTCTAACTATGGCTACACCTTC,CASGSQTGDVSNYGYTF
-,-,TRBV7-9,TRBJ2-2,TGTGCCAGCAGCAGAGGAACAGGGTCGGGTGGGGAGCTGTTTTTT,CASSRGTGSGGELFF
-,-,TRBV28,TRBJ1-3,TGTGCCAGCAGTTCCTGGGCCAGCTCTGGAAACACCATATATTTT,CASSSWASSGNTIYF
TRBD1,-,TRBV28,TRBJ2-6,TGTGCCAGCAGTTTATTGGGACAGGCTGCCACCAGCTCTGGGGCCAACGTCCTGACTTTC,CASSLLGQAATSSGANVLTF
-,-,TRBV6-5,TRBJ1-3,TGTGCCAGCAGCCGAGGACAGTCGGCTGGAAACACCATATATTTT,CASSRGQSAGNTIYF
TRBD1,-,TRBV28,TRBJ2-1,TGTGCCAGCAGTACCGGGACAGGTCCCGGGAATGAGCAGTTCTTC,CASSTGTGPGNEQFF
TRBD2,-,TRBV11-2,TRBJ2-3,TGTGCCAGCAGCATCGGACTAGCGGGAGTCCCAGATACGCAGTATTTT,CASSIGLAGVPDTQYF
TRBD1,-,TRBV6-1,TRBJ1-1,TGTGCCAGCAGTGAAAGGCAGGGGGCTACTGAAGCTTTCTTT,CASSERQGATEAFF
-,-,TRBV6-2/TRBV6-3,TRBJ2-7,TGTGCCAGCAGTTACCGAAGCTGGAGTTACGAGCAGTACTTC,CASSYRSWSYEQYF
TRBD1,-,TRBV10-3,TRBJ1-6,TGTGCCATCAGTGAGTTGGGACAGGGGAATTCACCCCTCCACTTT,CAISELGQGNSPLHF
-,-,TRBV4-3,TRBJ1-2,TGCGCCAGCAGCCAAGGAATCGGGTGGAAGGATGGCTACACCTTC,CASSQGIGWKDGYTF
TRBD1,-,TRBV5-1,TRBJ2-7,TGCGCCAGCTCTTCAACCCCGGCAGGGGGCACCTACGAGCAGTACTTC,CASSSTPAGGTYEQYF
-,-,TRBV27,TRBJ1-6,TGTGCCAGCAGACTCAGCGGTCTGGTTCCACCCCTCCACTTT,CASRLSGLVPPLHF
TRBD2,few,TRBV15,TRBJ2-5,TGTGCCACCTCAGGGGTAGCGGGAGGGGGTGAGACCCAGTACTTC,CATSGVAGGGETQYF
-,-,TRBV21-1,TRBJ2-3,TGTGCCAGCAGCAAAGCTTCGGCGGGAGGGGCAGATACGCAGTATTTT,CASSKASAGGADTQYF
TRBD2,-,TRBV30,TRBJ2-5,TGTGCCTGGGGCCAGGGACTAGCGGAAGAGACCCAGTACTTC,CAWGQGLAEETQYF
TRBD2,-,TRBV7-9,TRBJ2-7,TGTGCCAGCAGCTCCGGTAGCGGGAGGGCCTACGAGCAGTACTTC,CASSSGSGRAYEQYF
TRBD1,few,TRBV7-9,TRBJ1-1,TGTGCCAGCAGCCTGACAGGGGAGGGCACTGAAGCTTTCTTT,CASSLTGEGTEAFF
-,-,TRBV2,TRBJ1-1,TGTGCCAGCATGTTAGAGACTGAAGCTTTCTTT,CASMLETEAFF
-,-,TRBV3-1/TRBV3-2,TRBJ2-3,TGTGCCAGCAGCCAAGGGCGGAGCACAGATACGCAGTATTTT,CASSQGRSTDTQYF
TRBD1,-,TRBV4-3,TRBJ1-1,TGCGCCAGCAGCCAAGATGGCAGGGGGGTTGAAGCTTTCTTT,CASSQDGRGVEAFF
-,-,TRBV28,TRBJ1-3,TGTGCCAGCAGCTCTACACTAAATTCTGGAAACACCATATATTTT,CASSSTLNSGNTIYF
-,-,TRBV28,TRBJ1-1,TGTGCCAGCAGCCTCAGAAATGAAGCTTTCTTT,CASSLRNEAFF
-,-,TRBV5-6,TRBJ1-6,TGTGCCAGCAGCTTGGACAACTCCTATAATTCACCCCTCCACTTT,CASSLDNSYNSPLHF
TRBD2,-,TRBV6-5,TRBJ2-1,TGTGCCAGCAGATCACTAGCGGGAGTAGAAGGTGAGCAGTTCTTC,CASRSLAGVEGEQFF
TRBD2,-,TRBV20-1,TRBJ2-7,TGCAGTGCTAGTCTTGCTAGCGGGACCTACGAGCAGTACTTC,CSASLASGTYEQYF
-,-,TRBV7-8,TRBJ1-3,TGTGCCAGCAGCTTAGCGTGGCAGAAAACTGGAAACACCATATATTTT,CASSLAWQKTGNTIYF
TRBD1,few,TRBV28,TRBJ1-4,TGTGCCAGCAGTTTAACCGGGACAGGGAGTGAAAAACTGTTTTTT,CASSLTGTGSEKLFF
-,once,TRBV28,TRBJ1-3,TGTGCCAGCAGTGCCCCGGGAGGGGCCGGCAACACCATATATTTT,CASSAPGGAGNTIYF
TRBD1,-,TRBV6-6,TRBJ2-7,TGTGCCAGCAGTTACTCTCCGGGACAGCCATACGAGCAGTACTTC,CASSYSPGQPYEQYF
TRBD2,-,TRBV3-1/TRBV3-2,TRBJ2-2,TGTGCCAGCAGCCAAGGAGGACTAGGCCACACCGGGGAGCTGTTTTTT,CASSQGGLGHTGELFF
TRBD1,-,TRBV29-1,TRBJ1-4,TGCAGCGTTGGGAAGACAGGGGCTAATGAAAAACTGTTTTTT,CSVGKTGANEKLFF
TRBD1,once,TRBV18,TRBJ1-3,TGTGCCAGCTCACCCCGGGACAGGGTTGTGCAAGGAAACACCATATATTTT,CASSPRDRVVQGNTIYF
TRBD2,-,TRBV19,TRBJ2-1,TGTGCCAGTGAGAATAGCGGGAGGGTTATCAATGAGCAGTTCTTC,CASENSGRVINEQFF
-,-,TRBV6-6,TRBJ1-1,TGTGCCAGCAGCCCAACGCCGGACACTCGCACTGAAGCTTTCTTT,CASSPTPDTRTEAFF
-,-,TRBV7-8,TRBJ2-7,TGTGCCAGCAGCTTACTCAGGTCCTCCTACGAGCAGTACTTC,CASSLLRSSYEQYF